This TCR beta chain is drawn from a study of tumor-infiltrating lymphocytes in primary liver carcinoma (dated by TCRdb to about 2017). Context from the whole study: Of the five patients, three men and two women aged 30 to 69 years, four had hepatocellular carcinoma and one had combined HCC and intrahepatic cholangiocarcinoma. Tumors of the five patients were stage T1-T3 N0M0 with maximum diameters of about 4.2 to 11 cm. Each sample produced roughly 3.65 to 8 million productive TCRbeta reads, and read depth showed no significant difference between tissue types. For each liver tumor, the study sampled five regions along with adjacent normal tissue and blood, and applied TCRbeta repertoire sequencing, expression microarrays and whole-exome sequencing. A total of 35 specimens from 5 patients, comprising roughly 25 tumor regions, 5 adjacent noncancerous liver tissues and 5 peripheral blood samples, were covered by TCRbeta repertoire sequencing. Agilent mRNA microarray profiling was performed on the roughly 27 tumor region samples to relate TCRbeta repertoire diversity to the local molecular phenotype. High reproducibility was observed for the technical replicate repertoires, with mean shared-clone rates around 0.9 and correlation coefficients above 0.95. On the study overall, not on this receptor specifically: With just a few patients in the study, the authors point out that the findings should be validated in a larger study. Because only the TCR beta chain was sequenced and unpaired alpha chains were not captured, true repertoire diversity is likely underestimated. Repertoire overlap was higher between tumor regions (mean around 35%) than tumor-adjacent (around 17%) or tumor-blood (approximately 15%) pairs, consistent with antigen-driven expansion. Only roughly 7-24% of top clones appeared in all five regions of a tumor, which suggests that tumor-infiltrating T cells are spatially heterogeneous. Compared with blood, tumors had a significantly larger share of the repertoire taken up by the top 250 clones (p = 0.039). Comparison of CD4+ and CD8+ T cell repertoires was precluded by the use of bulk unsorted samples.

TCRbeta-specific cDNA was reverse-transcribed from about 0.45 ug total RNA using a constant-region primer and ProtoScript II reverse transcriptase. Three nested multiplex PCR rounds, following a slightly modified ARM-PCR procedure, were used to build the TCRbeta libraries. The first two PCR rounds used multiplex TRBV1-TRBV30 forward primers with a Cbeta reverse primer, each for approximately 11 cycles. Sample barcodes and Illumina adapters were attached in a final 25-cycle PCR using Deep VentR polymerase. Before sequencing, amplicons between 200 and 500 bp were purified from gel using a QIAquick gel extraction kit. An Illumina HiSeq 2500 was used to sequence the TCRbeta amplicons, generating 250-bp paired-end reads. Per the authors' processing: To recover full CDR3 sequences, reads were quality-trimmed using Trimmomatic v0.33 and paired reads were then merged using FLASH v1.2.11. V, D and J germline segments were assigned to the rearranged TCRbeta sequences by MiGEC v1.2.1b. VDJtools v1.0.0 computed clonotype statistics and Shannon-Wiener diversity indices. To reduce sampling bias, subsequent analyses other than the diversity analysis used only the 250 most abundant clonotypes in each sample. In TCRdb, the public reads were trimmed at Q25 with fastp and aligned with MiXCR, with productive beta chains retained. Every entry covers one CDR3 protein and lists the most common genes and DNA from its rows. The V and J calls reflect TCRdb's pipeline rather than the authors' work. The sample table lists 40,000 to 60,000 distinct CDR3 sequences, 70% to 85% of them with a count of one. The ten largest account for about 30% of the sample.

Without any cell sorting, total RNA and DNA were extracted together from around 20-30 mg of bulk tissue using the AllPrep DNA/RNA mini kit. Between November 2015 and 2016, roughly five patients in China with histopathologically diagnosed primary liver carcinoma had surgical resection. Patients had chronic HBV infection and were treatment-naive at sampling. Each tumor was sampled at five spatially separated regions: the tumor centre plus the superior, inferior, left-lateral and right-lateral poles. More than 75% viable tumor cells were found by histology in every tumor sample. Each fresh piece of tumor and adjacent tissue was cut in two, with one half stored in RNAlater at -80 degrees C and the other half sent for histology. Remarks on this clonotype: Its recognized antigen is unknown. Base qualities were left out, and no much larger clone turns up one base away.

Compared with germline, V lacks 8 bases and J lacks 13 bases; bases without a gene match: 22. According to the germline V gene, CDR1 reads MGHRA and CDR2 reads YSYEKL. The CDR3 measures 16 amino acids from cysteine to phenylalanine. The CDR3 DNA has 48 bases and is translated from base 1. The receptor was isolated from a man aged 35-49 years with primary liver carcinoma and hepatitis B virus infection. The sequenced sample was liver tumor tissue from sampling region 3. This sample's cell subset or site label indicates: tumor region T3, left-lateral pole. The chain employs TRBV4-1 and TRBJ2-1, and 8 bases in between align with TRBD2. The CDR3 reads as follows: CASYQGSREGRGEQFF. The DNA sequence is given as TGCGCCAGCTACCAAGGTTCCCGGGAGGGCCGAGGTGAACAGTTCTTC.